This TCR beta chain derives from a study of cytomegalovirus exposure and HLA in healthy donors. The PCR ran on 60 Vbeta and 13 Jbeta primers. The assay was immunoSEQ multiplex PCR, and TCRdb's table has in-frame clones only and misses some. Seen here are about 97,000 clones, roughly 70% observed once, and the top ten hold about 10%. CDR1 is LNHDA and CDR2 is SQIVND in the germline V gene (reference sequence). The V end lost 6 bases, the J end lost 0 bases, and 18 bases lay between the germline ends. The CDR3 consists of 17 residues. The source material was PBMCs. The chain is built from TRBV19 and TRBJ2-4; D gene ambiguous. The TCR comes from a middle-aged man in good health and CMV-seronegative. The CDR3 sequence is CASSPSAAWVAKNIQYF. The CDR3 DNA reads TGTGCCAGTAGCCCCAGTGCGGCATGGGTAGCCAAAAACATTCAGTACTTC.